Included here is one T cell receptor beta chain sequence, with context. Its antigen is still unknown. These data belong to a study of T-cell reconstitution after alpha-beta-depleted transplantation in children. Study-level findings and limits: Several patients had high TCRbeta diversity at day 60; it came from surviving recipient T cells and thymic progenitors. Among T cells one year after transplant, newly produced cells accounted for most counts and diversity.

Unique molecular identifiers featured in how the TCRbeta library was prepared. TCRdb reanalysed the PCR reads using MiXCR and keeps one entry per CDR3 protein. The sample contains hundreds of thousands of distinct CDR3 sequences, around 15% of which appear only once. This specimen was PBMCs, mostly from graft donor cells, taken 360 days after TCRalphabeta/CD19-depleted stem cell transplant. The origin of this receptor is a boy younger than two who had a stem cell transplant for Wiskott-Aldrich syndrome, so the T cells may come from the graft donor.

Written as DNA, the CDR3 is TGTGCCATCAGGCTAGCGGGAGGTAACAATGAGCAGTTCTTC. Translating it yields CAIRLAGGNNEQFF. The rearrangement uses TRBV10-3 and TRBJ2-1, with 11 positions matching TRBD2. This CDR3 has 14 residues. The germline CDR1 and CDR2 sequences are ENHRY and SYGVKD. V lost 6 bases to trimming and J lost 5 bases; unmatched junction nucleotides: 3.